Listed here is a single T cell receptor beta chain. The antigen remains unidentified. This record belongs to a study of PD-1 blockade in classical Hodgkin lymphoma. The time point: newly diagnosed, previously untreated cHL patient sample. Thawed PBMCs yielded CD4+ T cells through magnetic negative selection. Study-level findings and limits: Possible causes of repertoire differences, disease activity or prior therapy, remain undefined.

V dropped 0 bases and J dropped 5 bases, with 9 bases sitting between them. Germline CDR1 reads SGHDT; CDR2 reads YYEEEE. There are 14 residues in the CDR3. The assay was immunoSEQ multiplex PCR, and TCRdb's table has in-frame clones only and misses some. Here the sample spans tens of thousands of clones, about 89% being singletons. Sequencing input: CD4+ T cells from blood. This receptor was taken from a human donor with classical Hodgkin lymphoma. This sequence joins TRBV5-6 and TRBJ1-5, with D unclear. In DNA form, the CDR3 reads TGTGCCAGCAGCTTGGGATACATGGATCAGCCCCAGCATTTT. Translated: CASSLGYMDQPQHF.